This is a list of T cell receptor beta chains from one sample in a study of cytomegalovirus exposure and HLA in healthy donors. TCRdb's table, derived via immunoSEQ multiplex PCR, lists solely in-frame clones and lacks some. The sample records roughly 120,000 clones, over 75% being singletons. Sequences were obtained from PBMCs. All receptors come from a human donor in good health. CDR3s include the opening cysteine and the closing phenylalanine or tryptophan. D genes are given only for firm matches. A row's size may be missing; if present it is once, few, many or a size class.

clone size: NA; D gene: NA; V gene: TRBV28; J gene: TRBJ2-7; CDR3 DNA: TGTGCCAGCAGTTTATGGGGCCAGGTCTCCGGCTACGAGCAGTACTTC; CDR3 protein: CASSLWGQVSGYEQYF
clone size: once; D gene: TRBD1; V gene: TRBV5-4; J gene: TRBJ2-3; CDR3 DNA: TGTGCCAGCAGCACAGGGGTGGGTGGGGATACGCAGTATTTT; CDR3 protein: CASSTGVGGDTQYF
clone size: NA; D gene: NA; V gene: TRBV30; J gene: TRBJ1-5; CDR3 DNA: TGTGCCTGGAGTCAGGTTAATAGCAATCAGCCCCAGCATTTT; CDR3 protein: CAWSQVNSNQPQHF
clone size: NA; D gene: TRBD2; V gene: TRBV29-1; J gene: TRBJ2-7; CDR3 DNA: TGCAGCGCCCTCGCGGCTAGCGGGCGAACCTACGAGCAGTACTTC; CDR3 protein: CSALAASGRTYEQYF
clone size: NA; D gene: NA; V gene: TRBV7-2; J gene: TRBJ2-1; CDR3 DNA: TGTGCCAGCAGCGCCCGGACACCAGTGAAATACAATGAGCAGTTCTTC; CDR3 protein: CASSARTPVKYNEQFF
clone size: NA; D gene: NA; V gene: TRBV6-5; J gene: TRBJ1-1; CDR3 DNA: TGTGCCAGCAGGCTGCGTGGCACTGAAGCTTTCTTT; CDR3 protein: CASRLRGTEAFF
clone size: NA; D gene: NA; V gene: TRBV2; J gene: TRBJ2-7; CDR3 DNA: TGTGCCAGCAGTGAAGGTACAGGGCGACTCCCCTACGAGCAGTACTTC; CDR3 protein: CASSEGTGRLPYEQYF
clone size: NA; D gene: TRBD1; V gene: TRBV19; J gene: TRBJ2-7; CDR3 DNA: TGTGCCAGTAGGCGGACAGGAAGCGAGCAGTACTTC; CDR3 protein: CASRRTGSEQYF
clone size: NA; D gene: NA; V gene: TRBV30; J gene: TRBJ1-2; CDR3 DNA: TGTGCCTGGAGTGTCCAGGGTCCTTCCAACTATGGCTACACCTTC; CDR3 protein: CAWSVQGPSNYGYTF
clone size: NA; D gene: TRBD1; V gene: TRBV7-2; J gene: TRBJ1-5; CDR3 DNA: TGTGCCAGCAGCCAGGACAGGGGGCTGGGGCAGCCCCAGCATTTT; CDR3 protein: CASSQDRGLGQPQHF
clone size: NA; D gene: TRBD2; V gene: TRBV11-2; J gene: TRBJ2-1; CDR3 DNA: TGTGCCAGCAGCAGAAGATCCGGGACTAGCGACTACAATGAGCAGTTCTTC; CDR3 protein: CASSRRSGTSDYNEQFF
clone size: NA; D gene: TRBD1; V gene: TRBV10-3; J gene: TRBJ2-7; CDR3 DNA: TGTGCCATCAGTGAAGCAGACAGGGCCTACGAGCAGTACTTC; CDR3 protein: CAISEADRAYEQYF
clone size: NA; D gene: NA; V gene: TRBV2; J gene: TRBJ2-7; CDR3 DNA: TGTGCCAGGGGTAAGGGGCCGTCCTACGAGCAGTACTTC; CDR3 protein: CARGKGPSYEQYF
clone size: NA; D gene: NA; V gene: TRBV7-9; J gene: TRBJ2-5; CDR3 DNA: TGTGCCAGCAGCTTAGAGTTACAGGGTCGGGAGACCCAGTACTTC; CDR3 protein: CASSLELQGRETQYF
clone size: NA; D gene: TRBD2; V gene: TRBV5-1; J gene: TRBJ2-7; CDR3 DNA: TGCGCCAGCAGCCCGGGACTAGCGATCCACTACGAGCAGTACTTC; CDR3 protein: CASSPGLAIHYEQYF
clone size: NA; D gene: TRBD2; V gene: TRBV5-6; J gene: TRBJ2-7; CDR3 DNA: TGTGCCAGCAGCACCGTGACAGGCCAGCGGGGGGCCTACGAGCAGTACTTC; CDR3 protein: CASSTVTGQRGAYEQYF
clone size: NA; D gene: TRBD1; V gene: TRBV28; J gene: TRBJ1-5; CDR3 DNA: TGTGCCAGCAGTTTTTCCAGGGGGGTTGGGTGGCCCCAGCATTTT; CDR3 protein: CASSFSRGVGWPQHF
clone size: few; D gene: NA; V gene: TRBV27; J gene: TRBJ2-3; CDR3 DNA: TGTGCCAGCAGTCCGATCAACTACCCGGATACGCAGTATTTT; CDR3 protein: CASSPINYPDTQYF
clone size: NA; D gene: NA; V gene: TRBV11-3; J gene: TRBJ1-1; CDR3 DNA: TGTGCCAGCAGCTTAGATTTTGGGGGCCGGTTTGAAGCTTTCTTT; CDR3 protein: CASSLDFGGRFEAFF
clone size: few; D gene: TRBD1; V gene: TRBV6-5; J gene: TRBJ1-4; CDR3 DNA: TGTGCCAGCTACGCCGGGACAGCAAATGAAAAACTGTTTTTT; CDR3 protein: CASYAGTANEKLFF
clone size: NA; D gene: NA; V gene: TRBV28; J gene: TRBJ2-1; CDR3 DNA: TGTGCCACCCTGACAGCAAGCTCCTACAATGAGCAGTTCTTC; CDR3 protein: CATLTASSYNEQFF
clone size: NA; D gene: NA; V gene: TRBV5-8; J gene: TRBJ2-7; CDR3 DNA: TGTGCCAGCAGCTGGACTAACTACGAGCAGTACTTC; CDR3 protein: CASSWTNYEQYF
clone size: once; D gene: TRBD2; V gene: TRBV7-2; J gene: TRBJ2-2; CDR3 DNA: TGTGCCAGCAGCTTAGACGCGGGAGCGGCCGGGGAGCTGTTTTTT; CDR3 protein: CASSLDAGAAGELFF
clone size: NA; D gene: TRBD2; V gene: TRBV4-1; J gene: TRBJ2-1; CDR3 DNA: TGCGCCAGCAGCCAAGCTGCGGGCGGGAGGGTTCAAGGTGAGCAGTTCTTC; CDR3 protein: CASSQAAGGRVQGEQFF
clone size: NA; D gene: NA; V gene: TRBV5-1; J gene: TRBJ1-4; CDR3 DNA: TGCGCCAGCAGCTTGTCCCGGGGGGTGCGGGGGAATGAAAAACTGTTTTTT; CDR3 protein: CASSLSRGVRGNEKLFF
clone size: few; D gene: TRBD1; V gene: TRBV9; J gene: TRBJ1-1; CDR3 DNA: TGTGCCAGCAGTTACGTCTCCAAGGTGGGACAGGCTTTCTTT; CDR3 protein: CASSYVSKVGQAFF
clone size: once; D gene: TRBD1; V gene: TRBV28; J gene: TRBJ2-7; CDR3 DNA: TGTGCCAGCAGTTCGACGACAGGGGCATTCTACGAGCAGTACTTC; CDR3 protein: CASSSTTGAFYEQYF
clone size: NA; D gene: TRBD2; V gene: TRBV19; J gene: TRBJ2-7; CDR3 DNA: TGTGCCAGTAGGGCTAGCGGGAGCCTCGAGCAGTACTTC; CDR3 protein: CASRASGSLEQYF
clone size: NA; D gene: TRBD1; V gene: TRBV7-9; J gene: TRBJ2-5; CDR3 DNA: TGTGCCAGCAGCTCCGGGACAGGGAGCGGGGAGACCCAGTACTTC; CDR3 protein: CASSSGTGSGETQYF
clone size: NA; D gene: TRBD1; V gene: TRBV29-1; J gene: TRBJ1-2; CDR3 DNA: TGCAGCGTCAGACAGGGTCGGGGCTACACCTTC; CDR3 protein: CSVRQGRGYTF
clone size: NA; D gene: NA; V gene: TRBV5-1; J gene: TRBJ1-2; CDR3 DNA: TGCGCCAGCAGCCCCTCGTCCGGTGAGGGTGGCTACACCTTC; CDR3 protein: CASSPSSGEGGYTF
clone size: NA; D gene: NA; V gene: TRBV15; J gene: TRBJ2-1; CDR3 DNA: TGTGCCACCGGGTTTCCTGACCTAGCGCCGAAACAATTCTCCTACAATGAGCAGTTCTTC; CDR3 protein: CATGFPDLAPKQFSYNEQFF
clone size: NA; D gene: NA; V gene: TRBV6-5; J gene: TRBJ1-5; CDR3 DNA: TGTGCCAGCAGTTACTCTTCCAGGGGAGATCAGCCCCAGCATTTT; CDR3 protein: CASSYSSRGDQPQHF
clone size: NA; D gene: TRBD2; V gene: TRBV5-1; J gene: TRBJ2-7; CDR3 DNA: TGCGCCAGCAGCCTCGGGACTAGCGGGAGGCCCAGCTCCTACGAGCAGTACTTC; CDR3 protein: CASSLGTSGRPSSYEQYF
clone size: NA; D gene: NA; V gene: TRBV14; J gene: TRBJ1-2; CDR3 DNA: TGTGCCAGCAGCCAAGGTGCAGGGTCGTTTCTAGATGGCTACACCTTC; CDR3 protein: CASSQGAGSFLDGYTF
clone size: NA; D gene: NA; V gene: TRBV7-9; J gene: TRBJ1-4; CDR3 DNA: TGTGCCAGCAGCGGGGCGGCAAGGCTGACTAATGAAAAACTGTTTTTT; CDR3 protein: CASSGAARLTNEKLFF
clone size: NA; D gene: TRBD2; V gene: TRBV5-1; J gene: TRBJ2-1; CDR3 DNA: TGCGCCAGCAGCCAGACTAGCGGGAGCCTCAATGAGCAGTTCTTC; CDR3 protein: CASSQTSGSLNEQFF
clone size: NA; D gene: NA; V gene: TRBV5-1; J gene: TRBJ2-5; CDR3 DNA: TGCGCCAGCAGTCCCTCCCCAGAGACCCAGTACTTC; CDR3 protein: CASSPSPETQYF
clone size: NA; D gene: NA; V gene: TRBV13; J gene: TRBJ2-7; CDR3 DNA: TGTGCCAGCAGCTTACAGCGGACCTACGAGCAGTACTTC; CDR3 protein: CASSLQRTYEQYF
clone size: few; D gene: NA; V gene: TRBV7-2; J gene: TRBJ2-7; CDR3 DNA: TGTGCCAGCAGCTTAGGGGGCGGGAACGAGCAGTACTTC; CDR3 protein: CASSLGGGNEQYF
clone size: NA; D gene: NA; V gene: TRBV7-9; J gene: TRBJ2-7; CDR3 DNA: TGTGCCAGCAGCTTAGACGGGGGAGCTACCTACGAGCAGTACTTC; CDR3 protein: CASSLDGGATYEQYF
clone size: NA; D gene: NA; V gene: TRBV18; J gene: TRBJ2-7; CDR3 DNA: TGTGCCAGTTCCGAACAGAGCTCCTACGAGCAGTACTTC; CDR3 protein: CASSEQSSYEQYF
clone size: NA; D gene: NA; V gene: TRBV27; J gene: TRBJ1-1; CDR3 DNA: TGTGCCAGCAGTTGGGGGTCTACAGGGAGTGAAGCTTTCTTT; CDR3 protein: CASSWGSTGSEAFF
clone size: NA; D gene: NA; V gene: TRBV19; J gene: TRBJ1-4; CDR3 DNA: TGTGCCAGTAGTATAGTGGGACATCGCGATGAAAAACTGTTTTTT; CDR3 protein: CASSIVGHRDEKLFF
clone size: NA; D gene: NA; V gene: TRBV28; J gene: TRBJ1-4; CDR3 DNA: TGTGCCAGCAGAATAGGGGGGGGGACTAATGAAAAACTGTTTTTT; CDR3 protein: CASRIGGGTNEKLFF
clone size: NA; D gene: NA; V gene: TRBV14; J gene: TRBJ1-2; CDR3 DNA: TGTGCCAGCAGCCAAGCTCTCGACAGCGGGAGTAGGACCTTC; CDR3 protein: CASSQALDSGSRTF
clone size: NA; D gene: TRBD1; V gene: TRBV14; J gene: TRBJ1-3; CDR3 DNA: TGTGCCAGCAGCCCCAACGCAGGGGGAGGAAACACCATATATTTT; CDR3 protein: CASSPNAGGGNTIYF
clone size: NA; D gene: TRBD1; V gene: TRBV6-6; J gene: TRBJ1-1; CDR3 DNA: TGTGCCAGCAGCTTACAGGGGACTGAAGCTTTCTTT; CDR3 protein: CASSLQGTEAFF
clone size: NA; D gene: NA; V gene: TRBV6-1; J gene: TRBJ1-6; CDR3 DNA: TGTGCCAGCAGTGAAGTCCCCTGGCAGGCGAATTCACCCCTCCACTTT; CDR3 protein: CASSEVPWQANSPLHF
clone size: NA; D gene: NA; V gene: TRBV28; J gene: TRBJ1-3; CDR3 DNA: TGTGCCAGCAGTTTACCTGATAGGGGCCGGAGAGGAAACACCATATATTTT; CDR3 protein: CASSLPDRGRRGNTIYF
clone size: NA; D gene: TRBD1; V gene: TRBV6-1; J gene: TRBJ1-1; CDR3 DNA: TGTGCCAGCAGTGAAGCGGTGACAGGGTTTGGCACTGAAGCTTTCTTT; CDR3 protein: CASSEAVTGFGTEAFF
clone size: once; D gene: NA; V gene: TRBV5-1; J gene: TRBJ2-7; CDR3 DNA: TGCGCCAGCGGGGGGTCGGAATACGAGCAGTACTTC; CDR3 protein: CASGGSEYEQYF
clone size: NA; D gene: NA; V gene: TRBV19; J gene: TRBJ2-1; CDR3 DNA: TGTGCCACCAATGAGGGGGTAAGCTCCTACAATGAGCAGTTCTTC; CDR3 protein: CATNEGVSSYNEQFF
clone size: few; D gene: TRBD1; V gene: TRBV19; J gene: TRBJ2-7; CDR3 DNA: TGTGCCAGTAGCCCAGGGGACAGGGGGAGAGGGTACGAGCAGTACTTC; CDR3 protein: CASSPGDRGRGYEQYF
clone size: NA; D gene: TRBD1; V gene: TRBV19; J gene: TRBJ2-6; CDR3 DNA: TGTGCCAGTAGTCCCCGGGACAGGGGGCTCGGGGCCAACGTCCTGACTTTC; CDR3 protein: CASSPRDRGLGANVLTF